The clone carrying this TCR beta chain was detected only once. CDR1 is MNHNS and CDR2 is SASEGT in the germline V gene. The CDR3 runs 14 residues. J gave up 4 bases and V 7 bases, and 8 bases lay outside the gene matches. These data are taken from a study of cytomegalovirus exposure and HLA in healthy donors. In the PCR, 60 Vbeta and 13 Jbeta primers were used. Assay used: immunoSEQ multiplex PCR; TCRdb lists only in-frame clones, some missing. This sample has about 160,000 clones, with roughly 82% found just once. The sample comprised PBMCs. V is TRBV6-1 and J is TRBJ1-2, with 8 positions matching TRBD1. This TCR was sampled from a man in his fifties in good health and CMV-seropositive. The CDR3 region has the DNA TGTGCCAGCACAGCCGGGACAGGCCTCTATGGCTACACCTTC. Amino acid sequence: CASTAGTGLYGYTF.